Below, 6 T cell receptor beta chains from the same sample are listed, as sequenced in a study of technical replicates of blood from several donors. Data came from immunoSEQ multiplex PCR; TCRdb stores just in-frame clones and leaves some out. The sample shows about 74,000 clones, roughly 94% of them seen only once. Material: T cells isolated from PBMCs. These receptors all come from a human donor in good health.

The chain uses TRBV27 and TRBJ2-1; D is uncertain. V was shortened by 0 bases and J by 7 bases, with 7 bases between the two germline ends. Germline lookup yields CDR1 MNHEY and CDR2 SMNVEV (reference sequence). CDR3 length equals 13 residues. CDR3 loop: CASSLSGLNEQFF. CDR3 DNA sequence: TGTGCCAGCAGTTTATCGGGCCTGAATGAGCAGTTCTTC.

The chain links TRBV19 to TRBJ1-2; the D is unclear. Per germline, CDR1 LNHDA and CDR2 SQIVND (reference sequence). Trimming removed 6 bases at V and 6 bases at J, with 5 bases between. The length of the CDR3 is 10 residues. CDR3 DNA: TGTGCCAGTAGCACGGATGGCTACACCTTC. Translating gives CASSTDGYTF.

The V call is TRBV27, the J call TRBJ2-4; perhaps TRBD2 as D (6 bases). CDR3 length: 15 residues. Germline CDR1 and CDR2: MNHEY and SMNVEV (reference sequence). Between the trimmed V and J ends, which lost 5 bases and 11 bases, there was a span of 22 bases. In DNA form, the CDR3 reads TGTGCCAGCAGTCCGGACCCCGGGAGTATCGTTTTTCAGTACTTC. Protein product: CASSPDPGSIVFQYF.

The chain recombines TRBV5-1 with TRBJ1-1; possibly TRBD1 for D (6 bases). Deletions cut 1 base from V and 5 bases from J, with 15 bases between. Germline V lookup: CDR1 SGHRS, CDR2 YFSETQ. The CDR3 is 15 amino acids. In DNA form, the CDR3 reads TGCGCCAGCAGCTTGTTGGGGGGGCGGGTAACTGAAGCTTTCTTT. Translation: CASSLLGGRVTEAFF.

The chain recombines TRBV7-2 with TRBJ1-1, with 7 bases lining up with TRBD1. The CDR3 covers 15 residues. Germline values: CDR1 SGHTA, CDR2 FQGNSA. Unmatched junction bases numbered 4, after V lost 3 bases and J lost 0 bases. In DNA, the CDR3 is TGTGCCAGCAGCTTGACAGGGAGAATGAACACTGAAGCTTTCTTT. Translated: CASSLTGRMNTEAFF.

This chain joins TRBV29-1 and TRBJ2-7; 7 nucleotides line up with TRBD1. Germline V lookup: CDR1 SQVTM, CDR2 ANQGSEA. This CDR3 has 15 residues. V trimming: 0 bases; J trimming: 5 bases; junction bases outside the gene matches: 10. The DNA of the CDR3 is TGCAGCGTTGAAGAAAACCGACAGGGTTGCGACGAGCAGTACTTC. Its translation is CSVEENRQGCDEQYF.